This TCR beta chain was recovered during a study of breast tumors, draining lymph nodes, adjacent tissues. Study-wide results and caveats: The lymph node origin of tumor T cells was framed as consistent with a hypothesis, not demonstrated. Tumors had less TCR diversity than lymph nodes, more than nontumor tissue. Data fit most tumor T cells coming from lymph node, expanding in tumor.

Each CDR3 protein gets one entry after TCRdb re-called the multiplex PCR reads with MiXCR. The data show about 170,000 distinct CDR3 sequences, more than 25% seen once. CDR3 length equals 14 residues. Per germline, CDR1 MNHEY and CDR2 SMNVEV (reference sequence). The J segment lost 4 bases and the V segment lost 10 bases, leaving 13 bases of the junction unmatched. Breast cancer patients provided tissue from their axillary draining lymph nodes. This clonotype has ten or more counts. Its target is not known. The sequencing sample was made of axillary lymph node tissue. The V and J genes are TRBV27 and TRBJ2-7; TRBD2 agrees at 7 bases. This receptor was obtained from a female donor with breast cancer. Some clones in this sample may be carry-over from other donors' samples. CDR3: CATSAGVEVYEQYF. The CDR3 DNA sequence: TGTGCCACCTCGGCGGGGGTGGAGGTTTACGAGCAGTACTTC.